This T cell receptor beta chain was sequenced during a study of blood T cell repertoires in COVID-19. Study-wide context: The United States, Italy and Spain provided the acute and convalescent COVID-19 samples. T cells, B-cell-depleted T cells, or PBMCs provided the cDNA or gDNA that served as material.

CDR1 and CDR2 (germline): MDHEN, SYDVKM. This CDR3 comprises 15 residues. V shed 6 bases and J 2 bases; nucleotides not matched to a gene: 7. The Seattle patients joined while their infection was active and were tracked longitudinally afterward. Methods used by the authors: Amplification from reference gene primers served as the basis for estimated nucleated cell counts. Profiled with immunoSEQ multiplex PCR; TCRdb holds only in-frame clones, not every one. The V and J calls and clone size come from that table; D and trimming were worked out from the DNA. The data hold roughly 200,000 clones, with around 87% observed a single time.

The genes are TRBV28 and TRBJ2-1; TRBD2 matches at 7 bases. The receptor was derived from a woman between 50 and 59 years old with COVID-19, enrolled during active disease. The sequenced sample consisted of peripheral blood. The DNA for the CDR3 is TGTGCCAGCAGCATATGGGGGGGGACCTACAATGAGCAGTTCTTC. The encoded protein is CASSIWGGTYNEQFF.